This record concerns one T cell receptor (beta chain) sequence. This specimen belongs to a study of cytomegalovirus exposure and HLA in healthy donors. Study background: One earlier analysis, a look at about 179 million T cells, found some 120 million unique TCR beta sequences.

V was clipped by 2 bases and J by 5 bases; unmatched bases: 5. Germline lookup yields CDR1 SGDLS and CDR2 YYNGEE. The CDR3 sequence is 15 residues long. PCR used 60 Vbeta primers and 13 Jbeta primers. Here immunoSEQ multiplex PCR was the method, and the copy in TCRdb shows in-frame clones only, minus some. The sample contains roughly 160,000 clones, roughly 85% of which appear only once. The V gene is TRBV9, the J gene TRBJ1-5; 9 nucleotides line up with TRBD1. Sequencing used PBMCs. The origin of this receptor is a boy aged 2 to 9 in good health and CMV-seronegative. As DNA, the CDR3 is TGTGCCAGCAGCGTGGGGGACAGGGATGATCAGCCCCAGCATTTT. Its protein is CASSVGDRDDQPQHF.